What follows are 21 T cell receptor beta chains derived from one specimen sequenced in a study of T cell responses to AZD1222 COVID-19 vaccine. The assay was immunoSEQ multiplex PCR, and TCRdb's table has in-frame clones only and misses some. The sample has about 120,000 clones; about 92% are singletons. Sample: peripheral blood, taken on day 0 of MenACWY control vaccination. The receptors come from an adult in good health.

This rearrangement joins TRBV6-8 to TRBJ1-5, with 7 bases that match TRBD1. The J segment lost 6 bases and the V segment lost 5 bases, leaving 4 bases of the junction unmatched. Germline values: CDR1 MNHGY, CDR2 SAAAGT. This CDR3 is 13 amino acids long. The CDR3 sequence is CASSPTGVQPQHF. CDR3 nucleotides: TGTGCCAGCAGTCCAACAGGGGTTCAGCCCCAGCATTTT.

The V and J genes are TRBV18 and TRBJ1-3, with D tentatively TRBD1 (5 bases). Per the germline V gene, CDR1 is KGHSH and CDR2 is LQKENI. The CDR3 runs to 17 residues. V was clipped by 0 bases and J by 3 bases, with 15 bases between them. The CDR3 DNA reads as TGTGCCAGCTCACCACCGTTTGGGACCGGGGTTGGAAACACCATATATTTT. This translates into CASSPPFGTGVGNTIYF.

This rearrangement joins TRBV21-1 to TRBJ2-1; the D call TRBD1 from the table was never checked on the DNA. TRBV21-1 is reported as a pseudogene. This CDR3 is built from 16 residues. CDR3 DNA: TGTGCCAGCAGCAAAGAGTGGGTCAGGGTCTACAATGAGCAGTTCTTC. Its translation: CASSKEWVRVYNEQFF.

The chain employs TRBV3-1 (or the pseudogene TRBV3-2) and TRBJ1-6, with 8 bases identical to TRBD1. V lost 3 bases to trimming and J lost 6 bases; unmatched junction nucleotides: 4. In germline, CDR1 is LGHDT, CDR2 YNNKEL (reference sequence). This CDR3 comprises 15 residues. The CDR3 coding sequence is TGTGCCAGCAGCCACCGGGACAGGATTAATTCACCCCTCCACTTT. This gives the protein CASSHRDRINSPLHF.

CDR3 sequence: CASSSGTAFYEQYV. The CDR3 DNA reads TGTGCCAGCAGTTCCGGGACAGCCTTCTACGAGCAGTACGTC. The gene calls are TRBV28 and TRBJ2-7; 7 bases map to TRBD1. CDR1 and CDR2 (germline): MDHEN, SYDVKM. V shed 4 bases, J shed 3 bases, and the junction held 6 bases outside the gene matches. The CDR3 loop spans 14 amino acids.

The V call is TRBV11-1, the J call TRBJ2-1, with D possibly matching TRBD2 (6 bases). V shed 1 base and J shed 5 bases, with 9 bases lying between them. There are 14 residues in the CDR3. Per germline, CDR1 SGHAT and CDR2 FQDESV (reference sequence). The CDR3 here is CASSLGLGNNEQFF. DNA for the CDR3: TGTGCCAGCAGCTTAGGACTAGGAAACAATGAGCAGTTCTTC.

J is TRBJ1-4 and V is TRBV5-1; 7 bases map to TRBD1. Trimming at V came to 3 bases and at J to 7 bases, leaving 9 bases not matched to a gene. This CDR3 spans 15 amino acids. The germline CDR1 and CDR2 sequences are SGHRS and YFSETQ. The CDR3 DNA follows: TGCGCCAGCAGCTCAGACAGGGTTTACGGTGAAAAACTGTTTTTT. This translates into CASSSDRVYGEKLFF.

The chain joins TRBV19 to TRBJ1-5; 10 bases align to TRBD1. Germline trimming cut 7 bases from V and 6 bases from J; bases unmatched to any gene: 3. The CDR3 totals 13 residues. Germline V gene lookup returns CDR1 LNHDA and CDR2 SQIVND (reference sequence). This chain's CDR3 is CASMDRGVQPQHF. CDR3 in DNA: TGTGCCAGTATGGACAGGGGGGTTCAGCCCCAGCATTTT.

The chain carries TRBV3-1 (or the pseudogene TRBV3-2) and TRBJ1-2, with TRBD1 identical over 7 bases. The CDR3 contains 15 residues. The germline V gene has CDR1 LGHDT and CDR2 YNNKEL (reference sequence). V shed 4 bases and J 2 bases; nucleotides not matched to a gene: 7. The CDR3 nucleotides are TGTGCCAGCAGCCTTGAGGGGGCAGCGAACTATGGCTACACCTTC. Translating it yields CASSLEGAANYGYTF.

The chain is built from TRBV27 and TRBJ2-1; 8 bases match TRBD2. There are 14 residues in the CDR3. Germline V lookup: CDR1 MNHEY, CDR2 SMNVEV (reference sequence). Trimming removed 5 bases from V and 8 bases from J; junction bases left unmatched: 8. CDR3 loop: CASSPSGTRYEQFF. In nucleotides, the CDR3 is TGTGCCAGCAGTCCCTCCGGGACTAGGTATGAGCAGTTCTTC.

This chain joins TRBV28 and TRBJ2-5; no clear D. The germline CDR1 and CDR2 sequences are MDHEN and SYDVKM. The CDR3 is made up of 13 amino acids. Between the trimmed V and J ends, which lost 3 bases and 2 bases, there was a span of 7 bases. CDR3 loop: CASSLQQQETQYF. The CDR3 coding sequence is TGTGCCAGCAGTTTGCAGCAGCAAGAGACCCAGTACTTC. Drawing the rest from reference TRBV28 and TRBJ2-5, the complete variable domain is DVKVTQSSRYLVKRTGEKVFLECVQDMDHENMFWYRQDPGLGLRLIYFSYDVKMKEKGDIPEGYSVSREKKERFSLILESASTNQTSMYLCASSLQQQETQYFGPGTRLLVL.

V usage is TRBV5-1 and J usage is TRBJ1-4, with 8 bases that match TRBD1. Germline CDR1 and CDR2: SGHRS and YFSETQ. V lost 4 bases, J lost 8 bases, and 7 bases stayed unmatched. CDR3 size: 14 residues. This chain's CDR3 is CASSSGQGSEKLFF. CDR3 bases: TGCGCCAGCAGCAGCGGACAGGGTTCGGAAAAACTGTTTTTT.

The rearrangement joins TRBV6-5 to TRBJ2-3; D is uncertain. The germline V gene encodes CDR1 MNHEY and CDR2 SVGAGI. Trimming removed 4 bases from V and 2 bases from J, with 10 bases in between. The CDR3 consists of 14 residues. The CDR3 region has the DNA TGTGCCAGCAGTTCGGGTTTTTACACAGATACGCAGTATTTT. Translated: CASSSGFYTDTQYF.

The V gene is TRBV6-2 or TRBV6-3, the J gene TRBJ2-7; tentative D call: TRBD2 (6 bases). CDR3 length equals 16 residues. Trimming pared 0 bases from V and 4 bases from J, leaving 16 bases between. In germline, CDR1 is MNHEY, CDR2 SVGEGT. CDR3 amino acids: CASSYSVREIEYEQYF. In DNA, the CDR3 is TGTGCCAGCAGTTACTCTGTCCGGGAGATAGAATACGAGCAGTACTTC.

V gene TRBV7-9 combines with J gene TRBJ2-5; the D is unclear. V was cut by 1 base and J by 1 base, with 7 bases left in between. Germline V CDR1 and CDR2: SEHNR, FQNEAQ (reference sequence). This CDR3 spans 14 amino acids. The CDR3 region has the DNA TGTGCCAGCAGCTTAGTTCCAGGCCAAGAGACCCAGTACTTC. Its protein is CASSLVPGQETQYF.

The V and J genes are TRBV7-9 and TRBJ2-7, with D perhaps TRBD2 (6 bases). Between the trimmed V and J ends, which lost 5 bases and 7 bases, there was a span of 21 bases. Per the germline V gene, CDR1 is SEHNR and CDR2 is FQNEAQ (reference sequence). The CDR3 loop spans 15 amino acids. The CDR3 here is CASSQDGAGTREQYF. The CDR3 DNA sequence: TGTGCCAGCAGCCAGGACGGGGCCGGGACTCGGGAGCAGTACTTC.

The V gene is TRBV19, the J gene TRBJ2-1, with 7 nucleotides matching TRBD1. The germline V gene encodes CDR1 LNHDA and CDR2 SQIVND (reference sequence). After removal of 5 bases from V and 0 bases from J, the junction contained 16 bases not matched to a gene. The CDR3 totals 19 residues. In DNA, the CDR3 is TGTGCCAGTAGTCCTACAGGGGTCGAGGATAGTAGCTCCTACAATGAGCAGTTCTTC. Translating it yields CASSPTGVEDSSSYNEQFF.

The gene calls are TRBV4-2 and TRBJ1-4; 10 nucleotides align to TRBD1. Germline trimming cut 0 bases from V and 5 bases from J; bases unmatched to any gene: 3. The V gene's germline CDR1 is LGHNA and CDR2 YNFKEQ. The CDR3 has 16 amino acids. The CDR3 nucleotides are TGTGCCAGCAGCCAAGACGCGGGACAGGGGAATGAAAAACTGTTTTTT. Translated: CASSQDAGQGNEKLFF.

The rearrangement links TRBV28 to TRBJ2-3, with 7 nucleotides matching TRBD2. CDR3 length: 19 amino acids. V lost 8 bases, J lost 4 bases, and 24 bases stayed unmatched. Germline lookup yields CDR1 MDHEN and CDR2 SYDVKM. The CDR3 DNA follows: TGTGCCAGCTCCCGAGTAGGTCTAGCGGCCGCAATCGGGGCAGATACGCAGTATTTT. Translating gives CASSRVGLAAAIGADTQYF.

This chain uses TRBV2 with TRBJ2-1; 10 bases fit TRBD2. The CDR3 spans 14 residues. With V trimmed by 4 bases and J by 10 bases, 7 bases remained unmatched. Germline values: CDR1 SNHLY, CDR2 FYNNEI. CDR3 sequence: CASSVPSGRGEQFF. CDR3 sequence (DNA): TGTGCCAGCAGTGTTCCTAGCGGGAGAGGGGAGCAGTTCTTC.

This clone appeared a single time. The DNA for the CDR3 is TGTGCCAGCAGTTATCTCTCTGGGGCCAACGTCCTGACTTTC. Translating it yields CASSYLSGANVLTF. The V and J genes are TRBV28 and TRBJ2-6; D unclear. The CDR3 consists of 14 residues. V shed 4 bases and J shed 0 bases, with 4 bases lying between them. The germline V gene has CDR1 MDHEN and CDR2 SYDVKM.